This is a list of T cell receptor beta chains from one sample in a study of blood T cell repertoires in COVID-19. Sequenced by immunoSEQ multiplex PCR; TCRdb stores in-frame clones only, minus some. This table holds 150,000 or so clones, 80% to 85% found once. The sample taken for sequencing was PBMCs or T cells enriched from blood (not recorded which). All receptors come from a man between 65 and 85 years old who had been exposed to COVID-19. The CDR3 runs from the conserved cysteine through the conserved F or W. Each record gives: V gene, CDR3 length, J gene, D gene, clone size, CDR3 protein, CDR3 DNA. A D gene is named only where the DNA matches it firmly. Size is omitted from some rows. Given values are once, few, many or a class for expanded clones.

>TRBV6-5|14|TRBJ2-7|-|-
CASSYTRPPLEQYF
TGTGCCAGCAGTTACACGCGGCCTCCCCTCGAGCAGTACTTC
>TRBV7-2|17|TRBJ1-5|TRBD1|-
CASSWGLDRDGNQPQHF
TGTGCCAGCAGCTGGGGGTTAGACAGGGACGGCAATCAGCCCCAGCATTTT
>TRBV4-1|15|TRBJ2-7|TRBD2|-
CASSPHLAGGSEQYF
TGCGCCAGCAGCCCTCATTTAGCGGGAGGGAGCGAGCAGTACTTC
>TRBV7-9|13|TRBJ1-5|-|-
CASSLVRDQPQHF
TGTGCCAGCAGCTTAGTGCGGGATCAGCCCCAGCATTTT
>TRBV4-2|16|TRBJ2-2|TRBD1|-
CASSQNRGRVTGELFF
TGTGCCAGCAGCCAAAACAGGGGGCGTGTCACCGGGGAGCTGTTTTTT
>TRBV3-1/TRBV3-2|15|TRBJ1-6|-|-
CASSQVGVPNSPLHF
TGTGCCAGCAGCCAAGTAGGGGTCCCTAATTCACCCCTCCACTTT
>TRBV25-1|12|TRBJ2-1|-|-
CASSVQVNEQFF
TGTGCCAGCAGTGTACAGGTCAATGAGCAGTTCTTC
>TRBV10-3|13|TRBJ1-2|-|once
CATSQGLGYGYTF
TGTGCCACCTCTCAGGGGTTAGGGTATGGCTACACCTTC
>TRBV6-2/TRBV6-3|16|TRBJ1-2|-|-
CASSYTPRTLNYGYTF
TGTGCCAGCAGTTACACCCCACGGACACTTAACTATGGCTACACCTTC
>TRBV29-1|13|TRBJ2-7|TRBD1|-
CSAGNRGRDEQYF
TGCAGCGCTGGAAACAGGGGGCGGGACGAGCAGTACTTC
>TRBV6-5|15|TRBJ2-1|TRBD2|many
CASSPEASGYNEQFF
TGTGCCAGCAGTCCTGAGGCTAGCGGCTACAATGAGCAGTTCTTC
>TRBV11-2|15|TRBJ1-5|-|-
CASSRTGYSNQPQHF
TGTGCCAGCAGCCGAACAGGGTACAGCAATCAGCCCCAGCATTTT
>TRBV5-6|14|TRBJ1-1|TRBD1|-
CASSQTGRATEAFF
TGTGCCAGCAGCCAGACAGGGAGAGCCACTGAAGCTTTCTTT
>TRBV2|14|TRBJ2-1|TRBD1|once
CASRGTGGRNEQFF
TGTGCCAGCAGGGGGACAGGGGGCAGGAATGAGCAGTTCTTC
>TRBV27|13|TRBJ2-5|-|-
CASSFGIRETQYF
TGTGCCAGCAGTTTCGGGATCCGAGAGACCCAGTACTTC
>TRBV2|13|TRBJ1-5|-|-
CASSEHLGKPQHF
TGTGCCAGCAGTGAGCACCTCGGGAAGCCCCAGCATTTT
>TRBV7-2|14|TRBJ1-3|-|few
CASSLRGPGNTIYF
TGTGCCAGCAGCTTAAGGGGCCCTGGAAACACCATATATTTT
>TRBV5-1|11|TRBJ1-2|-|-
CASSQEDGYTF
TGCGCCAGCAGCCAAGAGGATGGCTACACCTTC
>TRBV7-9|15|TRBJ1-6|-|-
CASSLSGGGDSPLHF
TGTGCCAGCAGCTTAAGTGGGGGGGGAGATTCACCCCTCCACTTT
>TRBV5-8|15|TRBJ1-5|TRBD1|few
CATLEQGVSNQPQHF
TGTGCCACCCTCGAACAGGGGGTTAGCAATCAGCCCCAGCATTTT
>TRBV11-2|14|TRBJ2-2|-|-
CASSFTRNTGELFF
TGTGCCAGCAGCTTTACAAGGAACACCGGGGAGCTGTTTTTT
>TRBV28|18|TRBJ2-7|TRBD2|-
CASSLREGVTQTAYEQYF
TGTGCCAGCAGTTTAAGGGAGGGAGTAACACAGACCGCCTACGAGCAGTACTTC
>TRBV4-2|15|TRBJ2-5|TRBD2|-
CASSLAGGPQETQYF
TGTGCCAGCAGCCTAGCGGGGGGGCCCCAAGAGACCCAGTACTTC
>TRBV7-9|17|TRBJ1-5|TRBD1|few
CASSTLDAGTGNQPQHF
TGTGCCAGCAGCACCTTAGACGCCGGGACAGGGAATCAGCCCCAGCATTTT
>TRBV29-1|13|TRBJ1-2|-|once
CSVRGTTRDGYTF
TGCAGCGTCCGGGGAACGACGAGGGATGGCTACACCTTC
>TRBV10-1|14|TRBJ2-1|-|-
CASSESSPDNEQFF
TGCGCCAGCAGTGAGTCGTCTCCGGACAATGAGCAGTTCTTC
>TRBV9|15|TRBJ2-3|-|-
CASSVEGSGTDTQYF
TGTGCCAGCAGCGTTGAAGGGAGTGGCACAGATACGCAGTATTTT
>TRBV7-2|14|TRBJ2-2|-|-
CASMGGRNTGELFF
TGTGCCAGCATGGGGGGGCGGAACACCGGGGAGCTGTTTTTT
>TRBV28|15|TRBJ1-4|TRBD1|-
CASSGTGVGDEKLFF
TGTGCCAGCAGCGGGACAGGGGTGGGGGATGAAAAACTGTTTTTT
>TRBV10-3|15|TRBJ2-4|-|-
CAISERQASGNIQYF
TGTGCCATCAGTGAGAGGCAAGCATCCGGGAACATTCAGTACTTC
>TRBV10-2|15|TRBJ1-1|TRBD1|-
CASRSSGQMNTEAFF
TGCGCCAGCCGTTCCTCGGGACAGATGAACACTGAAGCTTTCTTT
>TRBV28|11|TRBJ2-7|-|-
CASTLGEEQYF
TGTGCCAGCACCCTCGGTGAGGAGCAGTACTTC
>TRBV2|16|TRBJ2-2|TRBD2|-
CASSAGTSGNTGELFF
TGTGCCAGCAGTGCGGGGACTAGCGGGAACACCGGGGAGCTGTTTTTT
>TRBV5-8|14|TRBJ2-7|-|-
CASSLGPPFYEQYF
TGTGCCAGCAGCTTGGGGCCCCCCTTCTACGAGCAGTACTTC
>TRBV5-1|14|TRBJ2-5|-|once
CASSYWGPQETQYF
TGCGCCAGCAGCTACTGGGGCCCACAAGAGACCCAGTACTTC
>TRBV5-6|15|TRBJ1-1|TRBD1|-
CASSLQGARWTEAFF
TGTGCCAGCAGCCTACAGGGGGCGCGGTGGACTGAAGCTTTCTTT
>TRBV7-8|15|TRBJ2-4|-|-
CASSSPTAAKNIQYF
TGTGCCAGCAGCTCTCCGACAGCAGCCAAAAACATTCAGTACTTC
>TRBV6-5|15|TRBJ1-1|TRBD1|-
CASTEGTEGRTEAFF
TGTGCCAGCACCGAGGGGACAGAGGGGAGAACTGAAGCTTTCTTT